Sequencing of this TCR beta chain was carried out in a study of blood T cell repertoires in COVID-19. Authors' data handling: Amplifying reference gene primers gave estimates of nucleated cell counts. Profiled with immunoSEQ multiplex PCR; TCRdb holds only in-frame clones, not every one. V and J calls and clone size are copied from that table; D and trimming were computed from the DNA. The data contain roughly 15,000 clones, 75% to 90% of them singletons. Looked up from germline, CDR1 is SGHAT and CDR2 is FQNNGV. This CDR3 spans 14 amino acids. The V end lost 7 bases, the J end lost 5 bases, and 17 bases lay between the germline ends.

This TCR came from a man aged 45-65 years with active COVID-19. Sequences were obtained from peripheral blood. V usage is TRBV11-2 and J usage is TRBJ2-5; tentatively, D is TRBD1 (6 bases). The CDR3 loop reads CASTGSGGRETQYF. In nucleotides, the CDR3 is TGTGCCAGCACCGGTTCTGGGGGCAGGGAGACCCAGTACTTC.